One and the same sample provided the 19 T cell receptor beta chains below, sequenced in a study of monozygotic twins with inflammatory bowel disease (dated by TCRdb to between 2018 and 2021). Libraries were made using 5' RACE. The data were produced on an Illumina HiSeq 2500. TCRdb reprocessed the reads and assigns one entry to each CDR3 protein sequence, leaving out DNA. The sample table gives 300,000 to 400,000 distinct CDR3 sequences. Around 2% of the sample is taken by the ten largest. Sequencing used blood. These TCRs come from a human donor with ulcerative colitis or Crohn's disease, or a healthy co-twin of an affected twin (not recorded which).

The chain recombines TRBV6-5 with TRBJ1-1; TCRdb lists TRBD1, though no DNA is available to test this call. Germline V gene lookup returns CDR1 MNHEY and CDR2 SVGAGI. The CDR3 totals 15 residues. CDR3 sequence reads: CASSYSSSPYTEAFF.

CDR3 protein: CSARTSGSGDTQYF. The chain couples TRBV20-1 to TRBJ2-3; TCRdb lists TRBD2, though no DNA is available to test this call. The CDR3 consists of 14 residues. Germline V gives CDR1 DFQATT, CDR2 SNEGSKA (reference sequence).

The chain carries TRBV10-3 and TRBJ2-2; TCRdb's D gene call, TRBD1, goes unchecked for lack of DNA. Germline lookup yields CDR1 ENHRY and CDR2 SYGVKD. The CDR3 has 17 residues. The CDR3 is CAISDWGETANTGELFF.

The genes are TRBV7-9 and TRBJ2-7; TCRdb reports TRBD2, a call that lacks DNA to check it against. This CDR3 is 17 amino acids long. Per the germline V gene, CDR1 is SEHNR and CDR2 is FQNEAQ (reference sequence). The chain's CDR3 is CASSLGRLAGNTYEQYF.

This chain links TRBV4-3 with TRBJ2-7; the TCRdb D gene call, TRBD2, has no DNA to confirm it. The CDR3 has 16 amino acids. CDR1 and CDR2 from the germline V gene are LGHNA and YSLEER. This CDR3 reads CASSQGAGTSGYEQYF.

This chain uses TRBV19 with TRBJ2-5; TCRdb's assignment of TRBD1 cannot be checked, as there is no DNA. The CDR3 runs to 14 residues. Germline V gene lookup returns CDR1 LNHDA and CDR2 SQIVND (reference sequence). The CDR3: CASTPTDSQETQYF.

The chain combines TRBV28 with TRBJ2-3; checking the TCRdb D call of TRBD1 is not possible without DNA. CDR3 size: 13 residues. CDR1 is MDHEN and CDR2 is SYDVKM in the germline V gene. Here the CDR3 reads CASSGQGLDTQYF.

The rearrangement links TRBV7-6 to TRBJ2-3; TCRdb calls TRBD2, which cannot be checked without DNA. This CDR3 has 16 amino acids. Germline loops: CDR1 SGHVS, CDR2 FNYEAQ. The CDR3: CASSPLAGNPTDTQYF.

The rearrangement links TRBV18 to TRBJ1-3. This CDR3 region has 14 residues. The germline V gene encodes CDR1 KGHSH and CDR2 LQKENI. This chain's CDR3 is CASSPPSLGDTIYF.

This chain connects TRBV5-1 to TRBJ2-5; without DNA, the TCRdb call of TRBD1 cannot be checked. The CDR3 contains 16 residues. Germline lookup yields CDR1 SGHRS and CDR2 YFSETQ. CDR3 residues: CASSSPGQGAAKTQYF.

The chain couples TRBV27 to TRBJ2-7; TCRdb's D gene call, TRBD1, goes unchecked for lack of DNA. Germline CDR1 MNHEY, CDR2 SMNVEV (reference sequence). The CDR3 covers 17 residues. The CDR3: CASSFYPPGTITYEQYF.

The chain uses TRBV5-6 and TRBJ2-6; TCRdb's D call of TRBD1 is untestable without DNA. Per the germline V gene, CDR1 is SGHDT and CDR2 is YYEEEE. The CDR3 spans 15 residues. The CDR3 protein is CASSAGPSGANVLTF.

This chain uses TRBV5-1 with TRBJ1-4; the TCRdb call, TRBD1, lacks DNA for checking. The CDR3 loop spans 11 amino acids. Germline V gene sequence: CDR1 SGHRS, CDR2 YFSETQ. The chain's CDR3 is CASRGQEKLFF.

Here the CDR3 reads CASSLSKYISEAFF. J is TRBJ1-1 and V is TRBV13. Looked up from germline, CDR1 is PRHDT and CDR2 is FYEKMQ (reference sequence). The length of the CDR3 is 14 residues. Drawing the rest from reference TRBV13 and TRBJ1-1, the complete variable domain is AAGVIQSPRHLIKEKRETATLKCYPIPRHDTVYWYQQGPGQDPQFLISFYEKMQSDKGSIPDRFSAQQFSDYHSELNMSSLELGDSALYFCASSLSKYISEAFFGQGTRLTVV.

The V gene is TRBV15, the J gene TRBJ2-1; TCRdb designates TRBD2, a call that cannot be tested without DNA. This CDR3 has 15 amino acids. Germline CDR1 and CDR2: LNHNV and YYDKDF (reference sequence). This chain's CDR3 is CATSSASGGYNEQFF.

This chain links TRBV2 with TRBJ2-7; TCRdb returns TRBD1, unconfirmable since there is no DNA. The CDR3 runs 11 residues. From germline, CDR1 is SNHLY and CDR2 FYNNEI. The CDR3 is CASREGDEQYF.

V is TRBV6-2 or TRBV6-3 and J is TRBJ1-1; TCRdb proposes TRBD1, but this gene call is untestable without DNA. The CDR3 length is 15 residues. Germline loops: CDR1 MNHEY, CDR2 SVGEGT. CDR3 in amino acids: CASSYSRALNTEAFF.

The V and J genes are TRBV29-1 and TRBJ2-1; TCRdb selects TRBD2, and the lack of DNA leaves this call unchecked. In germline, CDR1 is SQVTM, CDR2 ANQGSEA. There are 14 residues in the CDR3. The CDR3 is CSVGPAGKDNEQFF.

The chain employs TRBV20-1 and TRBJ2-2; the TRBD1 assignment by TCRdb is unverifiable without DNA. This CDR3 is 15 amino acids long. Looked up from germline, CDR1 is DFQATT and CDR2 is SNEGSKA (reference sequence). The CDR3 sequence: CSARVAQGNTGELFF.